The TCR beta chain under discussion was sequenced for a study of blood T cell repertoires in COVID-19. Overall study context: Acute-phase and convalescent COVID-19 samples originated in the United States, Italy and Spain.

The CDR3 contains 15 residues. Trimming took 1 base from V and 9 from J; bases not matched to a gene: 7. Germline values: CDR1 MNHEY, CDR2 SVGAGI. In the authors' methods: The authors estimated nucleated cell counts from reference gene primer amplification. Generated by immunoSEQ multiplex PCR, the TCRdb table keeps only in-frame clones and is missing some. Clone size and V and J calls were adopted from that table, with D and trimming inferred from the DNA. The sample holds some 130,000 clones, around 80% seen once. The chain employs TRBV6-5 and TRBJ2-1; 9 nucleotides align to TRBD2. The sequencing input was peripheral blood. The clonotype comes from a woman of 80 years or more with acute or convalescent COVID-19. The CDR3 DNA reads TGTGCCAGCAGTTACTTGGCGGGAGGGCAGGGTGAGCAGTTCTTC. Translated: CASSYLAGGQGEQFF.